Included here is one TCR beta chain sequence, with context. Sequencing was performed with immunoSEQ multiplex PCR; in TCRdb, only in-frame clones are kept and a portion is missing. The data hold 150,000 to 200,000 clones, with more than 75% observed a single time. The source of the sample is a study of blood T cell repertoires in COVID-19. Trimming removed 3 bases at V and 10 bases at J, with 12 bases between. The germline V gene has CDR1 LNHDA and CDR2 SQIVND (reference sequence). CDR3 size: 13 residues. Input material: peripheral blood. The rearrangement links TRBV19 to TRBJ2-2; D is uncertain. The TCR sequence derives from a man aged 65 to 79 with acute or convalescent COVID-19. DNA for the CDR3: TGTGCCAGTAGTATTTACTTAGCCTCGGAGCTGTTTTTT. This gives the protein CASSIYLASELFF.